This section outlines one T cell receptor (beta chain) sequence together with its context. It lacks a known antigen. The input lacks base qualities; no much larger clone sits a single base away. These data come from a study of control samples from healthy donors and cancer patients (TCRdb year 2020). The library was made by the immunoSEQ multiplex PCR assay. The table comes from immuneACCESS by way of TCRdb, which keeps in-frame sequences with V and J called. Part of the clones is missing from these tables; in studies checked, under half for an unresolved V gene and the rest for unknown reasons. In this sample the table shows about 98,000 clones, approximately 82% of which occur a single time. The top ten constitute 1.5% to 2% of the sample. The CDR3 measures 14 amino acids from cysteine to phenylalanine. Left in the record is the CDR3 DNA by itself, 42 bases read in frame from the first base. Via the germline V gene (reference sequence), CDR1 is SEHNR and CDR2 FQNEAQ. V is cut by 5 bases and J by 4 bases, and the space between the germline ends is 14 bases.

The sequence derives from a man in his 60s in good health. The rearrangement combines TRBV7-9 with TRBJ1-1; the D gene is unclear. The sequenced sample was blood. The CDR3 sequence is CASSTKGWTTEAFF. The DNA sequence is as follows: TGTGCCAGCAGCACGAAGGGCTGGACCACTGAAGCTTTCTTT.